One sample yielded the 2 T cell receptor beta chains listed below, sequenced in a study of cytomegalovirus exposure and HLA in healthy donors. The PCR ran on 60 Vbeta and 13 Jbeta primers. The table came from immunoSEQ multiplex PCR; TCRdb's copy has only in-frame clones and leaves some out. The table has about 120,000 clones, 55% to 65% seen once. Sequenced material: PBMCs. These receptors came from a man aged 40-55 years in good health and CMV-seropositive.

The V and J genes are TRBV11-2 and TRBJ1-1; D is perhaps TRBD1 (5 bases). The V and J ends lost 2 bases and 5 bases respectively, with 12 bases between them. The CDR3 covers 14 residues. Germline V gene lookup returns CDR1 SGHAT and CDR2 FQNNGV. The CDR3, as DNA: TGTGCCAGCAGCTTAAGCGGGGGGGAGACTGAAGCTTTCTTT. Amino acids: CASSLSGGETEAFF.

This clone was counted once. This sequence joins TRBV27 and TRBJ2-1; 7 bases map to TRBD1. In germline, CDR1 is MNHEY, CDR2 SMNVEV (reference sequence). The CDR3 loop spans 12 amino acids. V shed 6 bases and J 8 bases; nucleotides not matched to a gene: 4. The CDR3: CASRDRVHEQFF. The CDR3 DNA sequence: TGTGCCAGCAGAGACAGGGTCCATGAGCAGTTCTTC.